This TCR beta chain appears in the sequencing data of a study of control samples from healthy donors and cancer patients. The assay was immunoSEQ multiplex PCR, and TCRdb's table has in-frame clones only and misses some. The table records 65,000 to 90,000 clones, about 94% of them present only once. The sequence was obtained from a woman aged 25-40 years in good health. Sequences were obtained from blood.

The DNA for the CDR3 is TGTGCCAGTAGTATGAGGGAAAACATTCAGTACTTC. The encoded protein is CASSMRENIQYF. V usage is TRBV19 and J usage is TRBJ2-4; a weak D match, TRBD2 (5 bases). The CDR3 contains 12 residues. Trimming took 3 bases from V and 5 from J, leaving 5 bases between them. CDR1 LNHDA and CDR2 SQIVND come from the germline V gene (reference sequence).